This T cell receptor beta chain appears in the sequencing data of a study of cytomegalovirus exposure and HLA in healthy donors. Worth noting for this clone: The antigen remains unidentified.

Both 60 Vbeta primers and 13 Jbeta primers went into the PCR. Sequencing used immunoSEQ multiplex PCR; TCRdb keeps in-frame clones, though not all of them. The sample includes about 150,000 clones, about 70% of them seen just once. Germline-derived CDR1 and CDR2 are SNHLY and FYNNEI. This CDR3 has 13 residues. V dropped 6 bases and J dropped 2 bases, with 10 bases sitting between them. Study observations and caveats: Later analysis identified a missense DCLRE1C variant that was linked to TCR beta V- and J-gene trimming. Reported performance of the classifier showed diagnosis of cytomegalovirus status with high specificity and sensitivity.

The rearrangement links TRBV2 to TRBJ1-2, with D tentatively TRBD1 (6 bases). Material: PBMCs. The TCR was taken from a man in his late teens or twenties in good health and CMV-seronegative. The CDR3 sequence: CASSPDRNYGYTF. The DNA of the CDR3 is TGTGCCAGCAGCCCCGACAGGAACTATGGCTACACCTTC.